Each of the 6 T cell receptor beta chains below was sequenced from the same sample in a study of beta chain features in type 1 diabetes. The antigens these receptors bind are not known. The study, taken as a whole, reports: Moderately but significantly shorter TCRB CDR3s were found in Type 1 diabetes patients in all four CD4+ subsets.

Every bit of the isolated RNA underwent reverse transcription, so sequencing read expressed TCRB transcripts. Here immunoSEQ multiplex PCR was the method, and the copy in TCRdb shows in-frame clones only, minus some. Among hundreds of thousands of clones listed, over 13% were seen once. The source material was naive CD4+ T cells from blood. The receptors originated from a man aged 18 to 30 with type 1 diabetes.

V gene TRBV27 combines with J gene TRBJ2-6, with no clear D. V dropped 6 bases and J dropped 2 bases, with 5 bases sitting between them. The CDR3 loop spans 13 amino acids. Germline CDR1 is MNHEY and CDR2 is SMNVEV (reference sequence). The CDR3 bases are TGTGCCAGCAGAAACGCTGGGGCCAACGTCCTGACTTTC. Protein product: CASRNAGANVLTF.

The V call is TRBV7-2, the J call TRBJ2-5; D is undetermined. CDR1 is SGHTA and CDR2 is FQGNSA in the germline V gene. This CDR3 comprises 16 residues. V was pared by 4 bases and J by 1 base, with 16 bases between. The CDR3 sequence is CASSSSGPRLQETQYF. CDR3 DNA: TGTGCCAGCAGCTCCTCAGGCCCGCGTCTCCAAGAGACCCAGTACTTC.

The table lists this clone with a few counts. The J gene is TRBJ1-6, the V gene TRBV2, with TRBD1 matching 7 bases. The CDR3 spans 14 residues. Germline values: CDR1 SNHLY, CDR2 FYNNEI. With 7 bases clipped from V and 12 bases from J, the junction kept 12 bases outside the gene matches. The CDR3: CASILGTALGPLHF. The DNA for the CDR3 is TGTGCCAGCATACTCGGGACAGCCCTCGGACCCCTCCACTTT.

This clone was detected a few times. The gene calls are TRBV5-1 and TRBJ2-4, with TRBD1 matching over 10 bases. Germline V gives CDR1 SGHRS, CDR2 YFSETQ. CDR3 size: 16 residues. V gave up 0 bases and J gave up 8 bases; unmatched junction bases: 8. The CDR3 is CASSLALGTGDDIQYF. CDR3 nucleotides: TGCGCCAGCAGCTTGGCCTTAGGGACAGGGGATGACATTCAGTACTTC.

The sample holds a few counts of this clone. Other DNA sequences in the same sample also yield this CDR3. V usage is TRBV7-2 and J usage is TRBJ2-7; 8 bases map to TRBD2. The V segment lost 4 bases and the J segment 3 bases; nucleotides outside the gene matches: 8. The germline V gene encodes CDR1 SGHTA and CDR2 FQGNSA. This CDR3 contains 15 residues. The CDR3 loop is CASSSRPAGDYEQYF. The CDR3 bases are TGTGCCAGCAGCTCCCGGCCAGCGGGGGACTACGAGCAGTACTTC. The whole variable domain, filled in from reference TRBV7-2 and TRBJ2-7, reads GAGVSQSPSNKVTEKGKDVELRCDPISGHTALYWYRQSLGQGLEFLIYFQGNSAPDKSGLPSDRFSAERTGGSVSTLTIQRTQQEDSAVYLCASSSRPAGDYEQYFGPGTRLTVT.

With regard to this clone: The same CDR3 also results from other DNA sequences found in this sample. The chain recombines TRBV30 with TRBJ1-3; 9 bases line up with TRBD1. CDR3 length: 14 residues. Trimming took 5 bases from V and 0 from J; bases not matched to a gene: 2. Germline lookup yields CDR1 GTSNPN and CDR2 SVGIG (reference sequence). The CDR3 region has the DNA TGTGCCTGGGGGACAGGGAGCTCTGGAAACACCATATATTTT. This encodes CAWGTGSSGNTIYF.